Presented here are 11 T cell receptor beta chains from one specimen sequenced in a study of beta chain features in type 1 diabetes. Study-wide points: Shortening that was moderate but significant affected the TCRB CDR3s of Type 1 diabetes patients in all four CD4+ subsets.

The antigens for these receptors are not known. What was sequenced were expressed TCRB transcripts, since all of the isolated RNA had been reverse transcribed. The repertoire was sequenced with immunoSEQ multiplex PCR; TCRdb's copy has only in-frame clones and lacks some. This table holds 300,000 to 350,000 clones, about 14% found once. The sequenced material came from naive CD4+ T cells from blood. The receptors were sampled from a woman between 18 and 29 years old with type 1 diabetes.

The V gene is TRBV11-3, the J gene TRBJ2-7; D is unresolved. CDR1 is SGHNT, CDR2 YENEEA, per germline. The CDR3 spans 14 residues. The ends were cut back, 5 bases at V and 3 bases at J, with 14 bases in the middle. The CDR3 loop is CASSRSVASYEQYV. The CDR3 nucleotides read TGTGCCAGCAGCCGGTCAGTAGCAAGCTACGAGCAGTACGTC.

This clone was seen a handful of times. The rearrangement joins TRBV6-5 to TRBJ2-5; D remains ambiguous. The V gene lost 0 bases and the J gene lost 5 bases, with 13 bases spanning the gap. Per the germline V gene, CDR1 is MNHEY and CDR2 is SVGAGI. This CDR3 is 15 amino acids long. The CDR3 region has the DNA TGTGCCAGCAGTTACTCCGGCCCCTGGGCGGAGACCCAGTACTTC. This sequence encodes CASSYSGPWAETQYF.

V gene TRBV18 combines with J gene TRBJ1-2; D ambiguous. Germline loops: CDR1 KGHSH, CDR2 LQKENI. The CDR3 extends over 13 amino acids. Trimming cost V 4 bases and J 6 bases, with 12 bases left between them. The CDR3 sequence is CASSLRTSDGYTF. CDR3 DNA sequence: TGTGCCAGCTCACTCCGAACCAGTGATGGCTACACCTTC.

The chain couples TRBV5-4 to TRBJ1-1; the D gene is possibly TRBD1 (5 bases). In germline, CDR1 is SGHNT, CDR2 YYREEE (reference sequence). The CDR3 runs 15 residues. Trimming took 1 base from V and 3 from J, leaving 13 bases between them. This CDR3 is CASSLPGRGDTEAFF. For the CDR3, the DNA is TGTGCCAGCAGCTTGCCGGGGCGCGGGGACACTGAAGCTTTCTTT.

This clone was found a few times. V usage is TRBV11-2 and J usage is TRBJ2-3; possible D gene TRBD2, 5 bases. CDR1 is SGHAT, CDR2 FQNNGV, per germline. The CDR3 totals 15 residues. Trimming removed 1 base at V and 4 bases at J, with 12 bases between. Here the CDR3 reads CASSLGSTTPDTQYF. The DNA for the CDR3 is TGTGCCAGCAGCTTAGGGTCGACTACCCCAGATACGCAGTATTTT.

The table lists this clone with a few counts. The V gene is TRBV28, the J gene TRBJ2-2; D is perhaps TRBD1 (6 bases). Trimming shortened V by 7 bases and J by 5 bases, and 14 bases separated the two germline ends. Looked up from germline, CDR1 is MDHEN and CDR2 is SYDVKM. The CDR3 is made up of 14 amino acids. DNA for the CDR3: TGTGCCAGCACCCCGCCAGGGGCTACCGGGGAGCTGTTTTTT. Protein: CASTPPGATGELFF.

The V and J genes are TRBV27 and TRBJ2-1, with 10 bases identical to TRBD2. The germline V gene encodes CDR1 MNHEY and CDR2 SMNVEV (reference sequence). Trimming at V came to 6 bases and at J to 4 bases, leaving 15 bases not matched to a gene. CDR3 length: 18 amino acids. The CDR3 DNA reads TGTGCCAGCAGCCGGACGGCGTCGGGACTAGCGAGATACAATGAGCAGTTCTTC. Amino acids: CASSRTASGLARYNEQFF.

V usage is TRBV27 and J usage is TRBJ2-1; 12 nucleotides line up with TRBD2. The CDR3 contains 16 residues. Losses at the gene ends were 6 bases for V and 9 bases for J; bases not matched to a gene: 12. Germline assignment: CDR1 MNHEY and CDR2 SMNVEV (reference sequence). The CDR3 DNA reads TGTGCCAGCAGGCGACTAGCGGGAGTAATGTTTGGTGAGCAGTTCTTC. Protein sequence: CASRRLAGVMFGEQFF.

This chain connects TRBV21-1 to TRBJ2-7; the D call of TRBD2 is as the table states it, not checked on the DNA. TRBV21-1 is labeled a pseudogene. This CDR3 comprises 15 residues. CDR3 coding DNA: TGTGCCAGCAGCAAAGGACCAAGCGGGACTGACGAGCAGTACGTC. This sequence encodes CASSKGPSGTDEQYV.

The CDR3 DNA reads as TGCAGCGTTGGTCCGGGTTTCCACTACGAGCAGTACTTC. Protein: CSVGPGFHYEQYF. The V gene is TRBV29-1, the J gene TRBJ2-7; no clear D gene. Between the trimmed V and J ends, which lost 4 bases and 3 bases, there was a span of 13 bases. CDR3 length: 13 amino acids. Germline V gene lookup returns CDR1 SQVTM and CDR2 ANQGSEA.

This clone was seen a handful of times. The rearrangement joins TRBV7-8 to TRBJ2-3, with TRBD2 matching 9 bases. The CDR3 covers 16 residues. With 5 bases clipped from V and 0 bases from J, the junction kept 6 bases outside the gene matches. Per germline, CDR1 SGHVS and CDR2 FQNEAQ. The CDR3 here is CASSPRTSASTDTQYF. CDR3 bases: TGTGCCAGCAGCCCGCGGACTAGCGCTAGCACAGATACGCAGTATTTT.